A selection of T cell receptor beta chains follows, all from one sample in a study of T cells expressing NK-cell markers. TCRdb re-called the 5' RACE reads; one entry per CDR3 protein, DNA not given. Its clone listing holds 400,000 to 550,000 distinct CDR3 sequences. Sequenced: blood T cells: a sorted CD56 or NKG2C T cell subset, CD4+ or CD8+ T cells, or bulk PBMC T cells (not recorded which). The source of these receptors is a woman aged 18 to 75 in good health. CDR3s include the opening cysteine and the closing phenylalanine or tryptophan.

j_call | v_call | cdr3_aa
TRBJ2-7 | TRBV7-9 | CASTRAQGGSYEQYF
TRBJ2-2 | TRBV12-3/TRBV12-4 | CASRPRGGLNTGELFF
TRBJ2-5 | TRBV6-1 | CASSGLAGSQETQYF
TRBJ2-3 | TRBV12-3/TRBV12-4 | CASSYGGSITDTQYF
TRBJ2-2 | TRBV29-1 | CSGDDAGELFF
TRBJ1-2 | TRBV12-3/TRBV12-4 | CASSMDSYGYTF
TRBJ1-5 | TRBV28 | CASSSSGPNSNQPQHF
TRBJ1-6 | TRBV20-1 | CSADRPTSSYNSPLHF
TRBJ2-1 | TRBV7-2 | CASSRTDRSYNEQFF
TRBJ1-1 | TRBV3-1 | CAGTSTGGTEAFF
TRBJ2-7 | TRBV7-2 | CASSPGRRGYEQYF
TRBJ1-1 | TRBV9 | CASSVGAPTEAFF
TRBJ2-5 | TRBV5-4 | CASSLSAETQYF
TRBJ1-6 | TRBV20-1 | CSATGTGGNSPLHF
TRBJ2-5 | TRBV29-1 | CSVGGGSQETQYF
TRBJ2-3 | TRBV29-1 | CSVEEGSDTQYF
TRBJ2-7 | TRBV27 | CASRQTGNEQYF
TRBJ2-1 | TRBV11-2 | CASSLEGSPGGDYNEQFF
TRBJ1-4 | TRBV29-1 | CSVAGQLNEKLFF
TRBJ2-7 | TRBV7-9 | CASSLRTGSSYEQYF
TRBJ2-1 | TRBV29-1 | CSWQGVGNEQFF
TRBJ1-1 | TRBV3-1 | CASSPGRDRNTEAFF
TRBJ2-5 | TRBV29-1 | CSLIGGGGQETQYF
TRBJ2-7 | TRBV7-2 | CASSLDASDYEQYF
TRBJ2-1 | TRBV12-3/TRBV12-4 | CASSPRTSGRSASYNEQFF
TRBJ2-3 | TRBV7-2 | CASSLLQGLDTQYF
TRBJ2-1 | TRBV11-2 | CASSGLQAYNEQFF
TRBJ2-1 | TRBV7-2 | CASSLVTSGAYNEQFF
TRBJ2-1 | TRBV12-3/TRBV12-4 | CASSLLAGDHNEQFF
TRBJ1-3 | TRBV4-2 | CASSQESSGNTIYF
TRBJ1-5 | TRBV21-1 | CASARGGDRAIFNQPQHF
TRBJ1-2 | TRBV20-1 | CSAGGQGDHNYGYTF
TRBJ2-1 | TRBV4-2 | CASSQEHGYNEQFF
TRBJ1-2 | TRBV12-3/TRBV12-4 | CASTKTGIYGYTF
TRBJ2-2 | TRBV4-3 | CASSQGGIGELFF
TRBJ2-7 | TRBV4-3 | CASSQGHLPEVPFYEQYF
TRBJ1-1 | TRBV5-1 | CASSPPGPALGNTEAFF
TRBJ2-3 | TRBV20-1 | CSAPGLLPTDTQYF
TRBJ2-1 | TRBV27 | CASSPQAPSYNEQFF
TRBJ2-7 | TRBV27 | CASSYQASYEQYF
TRBJ2-7 | TRBV10-3 | CAISAGQGIHEQYF
TRBJ2-2 | TRBV9 | CASSVGGGRTGELFF
TRBJ2-3 | TRBV12-3/TRBV12-4 | CASSFNRNTQYF
TRBJ2-1 | TRBV4-1 | CASSQAVRLADYNEQFF
TRBJ2-7 | TRBV5-1 | CASSLGAWQEQYF
TRBJ2-1 | TRBV28 | CASSLLSGSKNEQFF